The TCR beta chain described here comes from a study of STAT3 mutations in large granular lymphocyte leukemia. Germline CDR1 reads LNHDA; CDR2 reads SQIVND (reference sequence). Between the trimmed V and J ends, which lost 7 bases and 0 bases, there was a span of 15 bases. The CDR3 has 15 amino acids. This clone was detected once. Its antigen remains unidentified. Study-wide points: In about 30% of the 18 patients, new TCR clonotypes emerged after therapy. In T-cell large granular lymphocyte leukemia, about half of patients showed multiple immunodominant subclonotypes.

The method was immunoSEQ multiplex PCR; TCRdb's version includes in-frame clones alone and lacks a portion of them. The sample has several thousand clones, roughly nine tenths seen once; the top ten hold roughly 77%. The sequence derives from an elderly man with T-cell large granular lymphocyte leukemia. Some clones in this sample may be carry-over from other donors' samples. Sequenced sample: peripheral blood mononuclear cells. The chain employs TRBV19 and TRBJ1-1; no firm D call. The CDR3 loop reads CASKVSGVLNTEAFF. The CDR3 coding sequence is TGTGCCAGTAAGGTTAGCGGGGTTTTGAACACTGAAGCTTTCTTT.